One sample yielded the 7 T cell receptor beta chains listed below, sequenced in a study of Ad26.COV2.S vaccination and SARS-CoV-2 variants. TCRdb keeps only in-frame clones here, not all; method: immunoSEQ multiplex PCR. The table has about 440,000 clones, less than 95% seen once; the top ten hold about 4.1%. Treatment: around 19 received Ad26.COV2.S at low or high dose, single or two shots; several received placebo; per-sample allocation not given. The study sampled participants on day 63 after the first vaccine or placebo injection. The source was peripheral blood, collected in a trial of Ad26.COV2.S vaccine versus placebo. The receptors shown here come from a person between 18 and 60 years old who received the Ad26.COV2.S COVID-19 vaccine or a placebo.

The V call is TRBV28, the J call TRBJ1-6; the match to TRBD1 covers 10 bases. This CDR3 contains 18 residues. Germline-derived CDR1 and CDR2 are MDHEN and SYDVKM. J gave up 0 bases and V 7 bases, and 9 bases lay outside the gene matches. CDR3 DNA sequence: TGTGCCAGCAACCCAGGGACAGGGGCGAGCTCCTATAATTCACCCCTCCACTTT. It is translated as CASNPGTGASSYNSPLHF.

The V and J genes are TRBV28 and TRBJ1-2; D is undetermined. The CDR3 is 12 residues long. The V gene lost 2 bases and the J gene lost 8 bases, with 9 bases spanning the gap. CDR1 MDHEN and CDR2 SYDVKM come from the germline V gene. For the CDR3, the DNA is TGTGCCAGCAGTTTAGGGCATTACGGCTACACCTTC. The encoded protein is CASSLGHYGYTF.

V usage is TRBV11-2 and J usage is TRBJ2-6; perhaps TRBD1 as D (5 bases). The CDR3 covers 16 residues. Germline-derived CDR1 and CDR2 are SGHAT and FQNNGV. V lost 1 base and J lost 0, with 7 bases in between. CDR3 protein: CASSLGQPSGANVLTF. CDR3 nucleotides: TGTGCCAGCAGCTTAGGACAGCCCTCTGGGGCCAACGTCCTGACTTTC.

V usage is TRBV3-1 (or the pseudogene TRBV3-2) and J usage is TRBJ1-1; unclear D gene. V was shortened by 4 bases and J by 4 bases, with 13 bases between the two germline ends. The CDR3 spans 14 residues. Germline CDR1 LGHDT, CDR2 YNNKEL (reference sequence). CDR3 DNA sequence: TGTGCCAGCAGCCCCGCGGGCGGGGTCACTGAAGCTTTCTTT. Its translation: CASSPAGGVTEAFF.

Regarding this clone: Other DNA sequences in the sample encode the same CDR3. V gene TRBV27 combines with J gene TRBJ2-1; possibly TRBD2 for D (5 bases). V was trimmed by 6 bases and J by 7 bases, leaving 13 bases between them. The CDR3 spans 13 residues. In germline, CDR1 is MNHEY, CDR2 SMNVEV (reference sequence). CDR3 sequence: CASSLSGGNEQFF. In DNA, the CDR3 is TGTGCCAGCAGCCTAAGCGGAGGTAATGAGCAGTTCTTC.

This clone was picked up a small number of times. The chain couples TRBV6-2 or TRBV6-3 to TRBJ1-5; a possible D gene is TRBD1 (5 bases). The germline V gene encodes CDR1 MNHEY and CDR2 SVGEGT. The V gene lost 5 bases and the J gene lost 7 bases, with 12 bases spanning the gap. The CDR3 has 13 residues. The CDR3 bases are TGTGCCAGCAGTCAGGGTCTCCGGCAGCCCCAGCATTTT. Translating gives CASSQGLRQPQHF.

This rearrangement joins TRBV2 to TRBJ2-5; TRBD1 agrees at 8 bases. CDR3 length equals 13 residues. The ends lost 8 bases at V and 5 bases at J; junction bases unmatched: 7. Germline V lookup: CDR1 SNHLY, CDR2 FYNNEI. The CDR3 DNA reads TGTGCCAGCGGGCGGGACAGGATCGAGACCCAGTACTTC. It is translated as CASGRDRIETQYF.